The clone carrying this T cell receptor beta chain appeared many times. The antigen remains undetermined. TCR beta CDR3 sequences were amplified from RNA transcripts. Primed by the HTBI set, a first-round RT-PCR was run on the TCR CDR3. TCRdb reprocessed the multiplex PCR reads via MiXCR and lists one record per CDR3 protein. The table lists approximately 400,000 distinct CDR3 sequences, roughly 18% of them singletons. The sample belongs to a study of T cells in Graves' hyperthyroidism and ophthalmopathy. Overall study context: Peripheral blood was drawn at first diagnosis, prior to all treatment. Study outcomes and limitations: Before onset, ophthalmopathy was predicted by the model a median approximately 6.7 months earlier. In the blood, most expanded thyroid clonotypes above 0.001 appeared as well.

The CDR3 is made up of 16 amino acids. The ends lost 2 bases at V and 1 base at J; junction bases unmatched: 4. CDR1 is SNHLY and CDR2 is FYNNEI in the germline V gene. Diagnostic assessment was based on clinical symptoms, serum thyroxine and TRAb, thyroid ultrasound and orbital computed tomography. Sequenced sample: blood. This sequence joins TRBV2 and TRBJ2-3; 9 bases map to TRBD2. The receptor was derived from a young man with Graves' ophthalmopathy. The CDR3 here is CASSERAGGRTDTQYF. The CDR3 region has the DNA TGTGCCAGCAGTGAAAGAGCGGGGGGCCGCACAGATACGCAGTATTTT.